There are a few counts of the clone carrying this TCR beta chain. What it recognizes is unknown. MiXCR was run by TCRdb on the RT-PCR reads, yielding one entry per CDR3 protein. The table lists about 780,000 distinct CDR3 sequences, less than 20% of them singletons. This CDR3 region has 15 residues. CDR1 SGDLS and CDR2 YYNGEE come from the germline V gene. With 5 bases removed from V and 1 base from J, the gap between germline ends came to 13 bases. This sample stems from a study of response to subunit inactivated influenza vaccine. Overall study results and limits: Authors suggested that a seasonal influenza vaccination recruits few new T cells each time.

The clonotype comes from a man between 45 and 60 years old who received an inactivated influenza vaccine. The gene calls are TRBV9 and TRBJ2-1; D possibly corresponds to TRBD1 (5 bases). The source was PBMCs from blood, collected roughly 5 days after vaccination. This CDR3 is CASRAGPGSYNEQFF. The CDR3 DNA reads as TGTGCCAGCAGGGCCGGGCCAGGGTCCTACAATGAGCAGTTCTTC.